Described below is a single T cell receptor (beta chain) sequence and its context. Its antigen is not yet known. Per-nucleotide qualities are absent, and no much larger clonotype sits a single base away. The data derive from a study of Graves' ophthalmopathy and Graves' hyperthyroidism (dated by TCRdb to 2017 to 2018). In terms of the full investigation: Stable hyperthyroidism was defined as no progression to ophthalmopathy within 18 months of follow-up. The study used signatures of the TCR beta repertoire to tell Graves' ophthalmopathy apart from Graves' hyperthyroidism and to predict which patients would progress to ophthalmopathy. In total, approximately 130 blood samples were TCR-sequenced: around 42 ophthalmopathy, some 75 hyperthyroidism and approximately 17 hyperthyroidism-to-ophthalmopathy patients. A discovery set of 100 patients (43 ophthalmopathy, about 55 stable hyperthyroidism) was enrolled to explore V-J signatures distinguishing ophthalmopathy from hyperthyroidism. The independent validation cohort included about 19 hyperthyroidism patients plus 17 patients who later progressed from hyperthyroidism to ophthalmopathy. In roughly 6 hyperthyroidism patients, the T-cell repertoires found in thyroid tissue were compared with those found in blood. Once sampling was done, hyperthyroidism patients were given methimazole at a starting dose of 30 mg daily, while ophthalmopathy patients were given high-dose intravenous methylprednisolone. Points the paper makes about the study in general: In validation, the model predicted ophthalmopathy progression with about 70% sensitivity and about 77% specificity; roughly 12 predicted patients were CT-confirmed with GO in a median of about 7.1 months. No statistical method was used to predetermine the sample size, and group allocation was not hidden from the investigators. The 13-signature model separated ophthalmopathy from stable hyperthyroidism with around 90% sensitivity and approximately 81% specificity in cross-validation, and 80%/75% in the test set. Most expanded thyroid clonotypes with frequency above 0.001 were also detected in blood, suggesting blood repertoires may reflect the thyroid immune response.

For repertoire sequencing, TCR beta CDR3 regions were amplified from RNA transcripts. The first round was an RT-PCR using HTBI primers with the Qiagen OneStep RT-PCR kit, and this first round was followed by a second-round multiplex PCR, then size selection and purification. The libraries underwent paired-end sequencing with 100 bp reads on an Illumina HiSeq2000. From the authors' description of their analysis: SOAPnuke was used to process the reads, throwing out any read that had adapters, had uncalled bases, had a mean Phred below 15, or lacked an exact constant-primer or identifier match. High-quality paired reads were merged with COPE v1.2.5. Clonotypes were defined as unique nucleotide sequences and were aligned to IMGT TRB V, D and J references using MiTCR v1.1. Only V-J combinations with frequency above 0.0001 were analysed, covering approximately 99% of repertoires. A TCR clonal expansion and chaos score per V-J combination was defined as the ratio of F50 clonal expansion to chaos observed in the TCRdist matrix. Welch's t-statistics and random forest were used to reduce features to approximately 13 V-J combinations, which were fed into a naive Bayes classifier. The similarity between thyroid and blood repertoires was quantified using the Morisita-Horn index. In-frame beta chains were kept once TCRdb had trimmed the public reads at Q25 with fastp and called clones with MiXCR. Each entry is one CDR3 protein sequence, shown with its most common DNA and genes. None of the V and J calls come from the authors' own analysis; TCRdb made them. A total of roughly 1.1 million distinct CDR3 sequences appear in this sample, about two fifths of them only once. The ten top clones hold over 8.5% of the sample.

Hyperthyroidism patients were newly diagnosed, were aged 18 to 65 years, and had a disease duration under 2 months. Patients with other autoimmune diseases, uncontrolled infections, pregnancy or lactation were excluded from the study. Clinical symptoms, serum thyroxine, TRAb, thyroid ultrasound and orbital computed tomography were used for diagnosis. Trizol reagent was used to extract the total RNA, and its quality was then checked on an Agilent 2100 Bioanalyzer. Clipping removes 4 bases from V and 9 bases from J, with 16 as the unmatched junction base count. Reading from cysteine to phenylalanine, the CDR3 counts 17 amino acids. Only the CDR3 portion is preserved as DNA: 51 bases, with reading frame beginning at the first base. For CDR1 and CDR2, the germline V gene lists MGHRA and YSYEKL.

The specimen was peripheral blood or thyroid tissue (not recorded which). Recombination connected TRBV4-1 to TRBJ2-2, and TRBD2 aligns with 8 junction nucleotides. The sequence was collected from an adult man with Graves' hyperthyroidism. For the CDR3, the sequence is CASSRASGGRSTRELFF. The base sequence is TGCGCCAGCAGCCGGGCATCAGGCGGGAGGTCGACCAGGGAGCTGTTTTTT.